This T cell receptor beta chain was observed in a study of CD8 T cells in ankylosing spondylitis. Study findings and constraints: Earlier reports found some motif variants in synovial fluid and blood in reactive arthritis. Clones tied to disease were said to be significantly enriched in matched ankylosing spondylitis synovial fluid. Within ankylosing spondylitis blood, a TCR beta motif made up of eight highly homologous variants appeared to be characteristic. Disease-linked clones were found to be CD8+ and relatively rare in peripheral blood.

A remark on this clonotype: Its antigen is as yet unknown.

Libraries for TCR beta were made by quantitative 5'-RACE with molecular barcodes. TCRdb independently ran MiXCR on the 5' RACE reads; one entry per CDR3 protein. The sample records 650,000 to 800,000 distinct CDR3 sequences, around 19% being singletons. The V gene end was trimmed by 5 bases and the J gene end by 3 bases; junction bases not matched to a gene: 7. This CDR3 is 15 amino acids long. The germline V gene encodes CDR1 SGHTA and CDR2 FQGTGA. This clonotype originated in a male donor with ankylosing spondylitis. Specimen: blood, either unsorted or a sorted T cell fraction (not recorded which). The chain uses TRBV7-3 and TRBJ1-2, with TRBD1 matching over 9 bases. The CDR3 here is CASSPGQGSDYGYTF. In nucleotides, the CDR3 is TGTGCCAGCAGCCCGGGACAGGGTTCGGACTATGGCTACACCTTC.